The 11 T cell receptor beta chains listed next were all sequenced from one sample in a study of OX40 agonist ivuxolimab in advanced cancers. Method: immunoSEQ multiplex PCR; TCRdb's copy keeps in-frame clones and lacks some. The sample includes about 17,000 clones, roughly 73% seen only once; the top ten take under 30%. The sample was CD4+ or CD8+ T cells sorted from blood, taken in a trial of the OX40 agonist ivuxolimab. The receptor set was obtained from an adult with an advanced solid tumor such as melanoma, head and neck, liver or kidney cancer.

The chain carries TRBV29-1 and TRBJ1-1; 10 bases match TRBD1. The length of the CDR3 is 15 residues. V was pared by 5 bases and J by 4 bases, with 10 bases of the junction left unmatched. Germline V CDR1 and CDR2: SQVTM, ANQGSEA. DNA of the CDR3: TGCAGCGTTAATACGCTTTGGACAGGGGGCACTGAAGCTTTCTTT. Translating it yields CSVNTLWTGGTEAFF.

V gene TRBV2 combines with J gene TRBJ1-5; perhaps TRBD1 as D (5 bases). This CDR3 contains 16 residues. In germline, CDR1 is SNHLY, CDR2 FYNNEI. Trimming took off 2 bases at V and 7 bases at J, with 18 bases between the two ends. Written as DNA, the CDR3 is TGTGCCAGCAGTGAATCTGTGGGGGGTTTGGGGCAGCCCCAGCATTTT. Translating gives CASSESVGGLGQPQHF.

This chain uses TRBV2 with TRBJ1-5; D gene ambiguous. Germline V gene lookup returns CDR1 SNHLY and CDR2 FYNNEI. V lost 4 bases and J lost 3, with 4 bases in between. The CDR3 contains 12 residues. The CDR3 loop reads CASSAPNQPQHF. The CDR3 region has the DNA TGTGCCAGCAGTGCGCCCAATCAGCCCCAGCATTTT.

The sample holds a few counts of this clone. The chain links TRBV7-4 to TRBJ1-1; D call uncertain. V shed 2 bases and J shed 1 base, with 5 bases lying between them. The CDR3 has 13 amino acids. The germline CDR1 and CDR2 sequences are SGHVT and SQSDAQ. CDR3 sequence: CASSLSWNTEAFF. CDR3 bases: TGTGCCAGCAGCTTAAGTTGGAACACTGAAGCTTTCTTT.

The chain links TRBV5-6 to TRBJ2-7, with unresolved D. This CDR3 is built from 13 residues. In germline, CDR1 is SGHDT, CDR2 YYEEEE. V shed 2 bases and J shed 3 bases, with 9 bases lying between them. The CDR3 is CASSFGVNYEQYF. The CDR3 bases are TGTGCCAGCAGCTTTGGGGTGAACTACGAGCAGTACTTC.

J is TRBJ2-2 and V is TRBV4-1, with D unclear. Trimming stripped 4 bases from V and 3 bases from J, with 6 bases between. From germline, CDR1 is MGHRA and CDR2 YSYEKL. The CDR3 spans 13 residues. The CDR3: CASSPLDTGELFF. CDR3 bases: TGCGCCAGCAGCCCCCTCGACACCGGGGAGCTGTTTTTT.

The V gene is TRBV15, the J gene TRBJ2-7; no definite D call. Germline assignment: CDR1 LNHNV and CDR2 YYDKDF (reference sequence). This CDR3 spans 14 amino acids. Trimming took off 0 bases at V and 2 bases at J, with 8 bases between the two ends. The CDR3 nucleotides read TGTGCCACCAGCAGAGAACCAGCAACCTACGAGCAGTACTTC. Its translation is CATSREPATYEQYF.

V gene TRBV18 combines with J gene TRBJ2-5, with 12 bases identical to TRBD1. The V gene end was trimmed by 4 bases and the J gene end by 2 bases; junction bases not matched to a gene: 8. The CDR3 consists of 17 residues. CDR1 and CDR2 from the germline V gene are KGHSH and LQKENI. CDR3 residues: CASSLRDRGLRQETQYF. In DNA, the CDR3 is TGTGCCAGCTCACTCCGGGACAGGGGGCTCAGACAAGAGACCCAGTACTTC.

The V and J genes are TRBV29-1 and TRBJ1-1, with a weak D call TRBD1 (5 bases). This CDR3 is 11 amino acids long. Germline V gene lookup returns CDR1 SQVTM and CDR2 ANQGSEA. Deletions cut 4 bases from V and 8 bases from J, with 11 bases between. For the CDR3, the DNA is TGCAGCGTTGGGAGGGACGGCGAAGCTTTCTTT. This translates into CSVGRDGEAFF.

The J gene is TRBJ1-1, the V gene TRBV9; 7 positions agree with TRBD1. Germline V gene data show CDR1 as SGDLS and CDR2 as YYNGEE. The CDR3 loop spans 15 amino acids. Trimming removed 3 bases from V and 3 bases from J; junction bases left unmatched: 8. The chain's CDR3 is CASSAGQVAHTEAFF. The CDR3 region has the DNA TGTGCCAGCAGCGCCGGACAGGTCGCGCACACTGAAGCTTTCTTT.

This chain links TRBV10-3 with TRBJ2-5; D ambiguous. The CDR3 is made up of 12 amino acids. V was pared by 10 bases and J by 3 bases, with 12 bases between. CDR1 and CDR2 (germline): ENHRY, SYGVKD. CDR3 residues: CATSFGEETQYF. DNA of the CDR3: TGTGCCACGTCCTTTGGGGAAGAGACCCAGTACTTC.